A single sample gave rise to the 10 T cell receptor beta chains below, sequenced in a study of tumor-infiltrating lymphocytes in primary liver carcinoma. A primer in the constant region served to generate TCR beta cDNA from approximately 500 ng of total RNA. What produced the TCR beta libraries was three nested multiplex PCR rounds using slightly modified ARM-PCR. With TRBV1-TRBV30 forward primers and a C-beta reverse primer, the first two PCR rounds were run for nine to eleven cycles each. TCRdb used MiXCR to reprocess the multiplex PCR reads, holding one entry per CDR3 protein. This sample has approximately 110,000 distinct CDR3 sequences, with around 64% found just once. Co-extraction of both nucleic acids (RNA and DNA) used about 18-31 mg of unsorted bulk tissue. Sequencing was carried out using liver tumor tissue from sampling region 3. This sample's subset: tumor region T3, left-lateral pole. The receptors originated from a woman in her fifties or sixties with primary liver carcinoma and hepatitis B virus infection.

In the case of this clonotype: Germline is not matched at one junction end, which may reflect a read error. This sequence joins TRBV6-1 and TRBJ1-5; D unclear. Looked up from germline, CDR1 is MNHNS and CDR2 is SASEGT. The CDR3 is made up of 15 amino acids. The CDR3 is CANSETEWEGQPQHF. In DNA form, the CDR3 reads TGTGCCAACAGTGAGACTGAATGGGAGGGTCAGCCCCAGCATTTT.

This clonotype was found many times. The J gene is TRBJ2-1, the V gene TRBV5-1; 9 bases are shared with TRBD2. This CDR3 has 16 amino acids. Germline assignment: CDR1 SGHRS and CDR2 YFSETQ. V lost 4 bases, J lost 10 bases, and 15 bases stayed unmatched. The CDR3 here is CASSPFQGGRAEEQFF. Written as DNA, the CDR3 is TGCGCCAGCAGCCCGTTTCAGGGCGGGAGGGCCGAGGAGCAGTTCTTC.

Notes on this clonotype: It may be a read error: a sequence one base away is much more abundant. This sequence joins TRBV29-1 and TRBJ1-4, with TRBD1 matching 7 bases. Germline values: CDR1 SQVTM, CDR2 ANQGSEA. The CDR3 loop spans 13 amino acids. The CDR3 sequence: CNVLRGIGEKLFF. The CDR3, as DNA: TGCAACGTTCTCAGGGGGATAGGGGAAAAACTGTTTTTT.

By proportion, this clonotype is large. The chain combines TRBV11-3 with TRBJ2-1, with 9 bases identical to TRBD2. Trimming took 5 bases from V and 4 from J; bases not matched to a gene: 9. From germline, CDR1 is SGHNT and CDR2 YENEEA. This CDR3 is 16 amino acids long. Here the CDR3 reads CASSATSGGQYNEQFF. CDR3 sequence (DNA): TGTGCCAGCAGCGCGACTAGCGGAGGCCAATACAATGAGCAGTTCTTC.

Points on this clonotype: At one end the junction does not follow the germline gene, possibly because of a read error. The chain recombines TRBV6-1 with TRBJ2-7, with D possibly TRBD1 on 5 matching bases. The CDR3 has 15 residues. Germline CDR1 reads MNHNS; CDR2 reads SASEGT. CDR3 in amino acids: CASSGDEGQAYGQYF. The CDR3 coding sequence is TGTGCCAGCAGTGGAGACGAAGGACAAGCCTACGGGCAGTACTTC.

This clonotype has ten or more counts. CDR3 sequence (DNA): TGTGCCAGCAGGGACAGGGCTGGCACAGATACGCAGTATTTT. It specifies CASRDRAGTDTQYF. The chain is built from TRBV28 and TRBJ2-3; 8 positions agree with TRBD1. This CDR3 spans 14 amino acids. V lost 6 bases, J lost 1 base, and 3 bases stayed unmatched. Germline V lookup: CDR1 MDHEN, CDR2 SYDVKM.

J is TRBJ2-2 and V is TRBV6-6; D is ambiguous. The CDR3 contains 14 residues. The germline V gene has CDR1 MNHNY and CDR2 SVGAGI (reference sequence). V shed 6 bases and J shed 7 bases, with 15 bases lying between them. The CDR3 bases are TGTGCCAGCAGACCTTACACCGAGGTCGGGGAGCTGTTTTTT. Translation gives CASRPYTEVGELFF.

At least ten counts were recorded for this clonotype. This chain links TRBV7-9 with TRBJ2-7; D unresolved. This CDR3 has 13 amino acids. CDR1 SEHNR and CDR2 FQNEAQ come from the germline V gene (reference sequence). Trimming removed 3 bases at V and 2 bases at J, with 8 bases between. DNA for the CDR3: TGTGCCAGCAGCTTCCCCAATACCTACGAGCAGTACTTC. Translation: CASSFPNTYEQYF.

This clonotype was counted many times. The V gene is TRBV11-2, the J gene TRBJ2-7; 12 positions match TRBD2. The junction had 5 bases not matched to a gene; V was cut back by 3 bases and J by 2 bases. Germline CDR1 and CDR2: SGHAT and FQNNGV. The CDR3 consists of 16 residues. DNA for the CDR3: TGTGCCAGCAGCTTTACACTAGCGGGAGGTACCTACGAGCAGTACTTC. Its translation is CASSFTLAGGTYEQYF.

Concerning this clonotype itself: With a much larger clone just one base away, this may be a read error. This chain uses TRBV7-8 with TRBJ1-3, with D hard to call. CDR3 length: 13 amino acids. Germline-derived CDR1 and CDR2 are SGHVS and FQNEAQ. CDR3 amino acids: CASSSQAGDTIYF. The DNA of the CDR3 is TGTGCCAGCAGCTCTCAGGCTGGAGACACCATATATTTT.